Listed here are 25 T cell receptor beta chains from one sample, sequenced in a study of OX40 agonist ivuxolimab in advanced cancers. Method: immunoSEQ multiplex PCR; TCRdb's copy keeps in-frame clones and lacks some. The sample contains some 86,000 clones, approximately 85% of which appear only once. The input for sequencing was CD4+ or CD8+ T cells sorted from blood, taken in a trial of the OX40 agonist ivuxolimab. The receptors were gathered from an adult with an advanced solid tumor such as melanoma, head and neck, liver or kidney cancer.

V gene TRBV27 combines with J gene TRBJ2-5; TRBD2 agrees at 9 bases. The V gene's germline CDR1 is MNHEY and CDR2 SMNVEV (reference sequence). The J segment lost 4 bases and the V segment lost 6 bases, leaving 9 bases of the junction unmatched. This CDR3 contains 15 residues. CDR3 coding DNA: TGTGCCAGCAGCTCCGGGACTAGCTTAGGAGAGACCCAGTACTTC. Its protein is CASSSGTSLGETQYF.

The V and J genes are TRBV28 and TRBJ1-1, with a possible D match to TRBD1 (5 bases). Germline CDR1 reads MDHEN; CDR2 reads SYDVKM. The CDR3 is 16 residues long. V was shortened by 6 bases and J by 1 base, with 18 bases between the two germline ends. The CDR3 reads CASSHPRGDPNTEAFF. CDR3 nucleotides: TGTGCCAGCAGCCACCCTCGGGGGGACCCGAACACTGAAGCTTTCTTT.

This chain links TRBV7-2 with TRBJ2-5; D is undetermined. The J call may be mistaken, given a closer DNA end match to TRBJ2-7. Germline CDR1 reads SGHTA; CDR2 reads FQGNSA. CDR3 length equals 13 residues. CDR3 residues: CASSLGRSYEQYF. CDR3 bases: TGTGCCAGCAGCTTAGGACGGAGCTACGAGCAGTACTTC.

The chain combines TRBV28 with TRBJ2-3; the match to TRBD2 covers 13 bases. With V trimmed by 1 base and J by 1 base, 8 bases remained unmatched. There are 19 residues in the CDR3. The germline V gene has CDR1 MDHEN and CDR2 SYDVKM. The CDR3 spells CASSLFTSGRAVGTDTQYF. The CDR3 DNA reads as TGTGCCAGCAGTTTATTTACTAGCGGGAGGGCGGTGGGCACAGATACGCAGTATTTT.

The V and J genes are TRBV28 and TRBJ2-5, with 8 bases that match TRBD1. CDR1 is MDHEN and CDR2 is SYDVKM in the germline V gene. The J segment lost 5 bases and the V segment lost 4 bases, leaving 6 bases of the junction unmatched. This CDR3 has 14 amino acids. CDR3 coding DNA: TGTGCCAGCAGTTCACCAGGGGGCGTGGAGACCCAGTACTTC. Protein sequence: CASSSPGGVETQYF.

The rearrangement links TRBV7-2 to TRBJ2-5; 11 bases are a match to TRBD2. CDR1 is SGHTA, CDR2 FQGNSA, per germline. Trimming cost V 4 bases and J 5 bases; bases outside gene matches: 9. The length of the CDR3 is 16 residues. This CDR3 is CASSYILAGGPETQYF. CDR3 in DNA: TGTGCCAGCAGCTACATCTTAGCGGGAGGGCCGGAGACCCAGTACTTC.

The chain carries TRBV28 and TRBJ1-4, with 9 bases identical to TRBD1. There are 14 residues in the CDR3. Germline V gives CDR1 MDHEN, CDR2 SYDVKM. After removal of 2 bases from V and 7 bases from J, the junction contained 2 bases not matched to a gene. CDR3 protein: CASSLMTGGEKLFF. As DNA, the CDR3 is TGTGCCAGCAGTTTAATGACAGGGGGTGAAAAACTGTTTTTT.

This rearrangement joins TRBV7-9 to TRBJ1-1, with D uncertain. The V end was cut by 6 bases, the J end by 0 bases, with 8 bases between. CDR3 length: 13 amino acids. Germline V gene data show CDR1 as SEHNR and CDR2 as FQNEAQ (reference sequence). The CDR3 spells CASSQAMNTEAFF. DNA for the CDR3: TGTGCCAGCAGTCAGGCAATGAACACTGAAGCTTTCTTT.

The gene calls are TRBV4-1 and TRBJ1-6; D unclear. Germline V gene lookup returns CDR1 MGHRA and CDR2 YSYEKL. The CDR3 totals 14 residues. The ends were cut back, 0 bases at V and 7 bases at J, with 7 bases in the middle. The CDR3 protein is CASSQDLENSPLHF. The CDR3 DNA reads as TGCGCCAGCAGCCAAGATCTAGAGAATTCACCCCTCCACTTT.

The rearrangement uses TRBV19 and TRBJ2-1; D may be TRBD1 (6 bases). Trimming removed 3 bases at V and 2 bases at J, with 14 bases between. Germline V gives CDR1 LNHDA, CDR2 SQIVND (reference sequence). There are 16 residues in the CDR3. The CDR3 sequence is CASSIIGDTPYNEQFF. The CDR3 nucleotides read TGTGCCAGTAGTATTATAGGGGACACCCCCTACAATGAGCAGTTCTTC.

The J gene is TRBJ2-7, the V gene TRBV6-5; unclear D gene. The CDR3 is made up of 15 amino acids. Germline CDR1 and CDR2: MNHEY and SVGAGI. V was trimmed by 6 bases and J by 4 bases, leaving 19 bases between them. The CDR3 coding sequence is TGTGCCAGCAGCAACAACGGCGACGCAGTATACGAGCAGTACTTC. Protein: CASSNNGDAVYEQYF.

The rearrangement joins TRBV27 to TRBJ2-7; TRBD2 agrees at 9 bases. Germline V lookup: CDR1 MNHEY, CDR2 SMNVEV (reference sequence). The CDR3 has 15 residues. With 7 bases clipped from V and 3 bases from J, the junction kept 10 bases outside the gene matches. The CDR3 protein is CASTTWGGRGYEQYF. In DNA, the CDR3 is TGTGCCAGCACCACTTGGGGCGGGAGGGGCTACGAGCAGTACTTC.

The chain recombines TRBV19 with TRBJ2-3; no definite D call. The CDR3 loop spans 14 amino acids. The V end lost 5 bases, the J end lost 4 bases, and 13 bases lay between the germline ends. Germline V gene data show CDR1 as LNHDA and CDR2 as SQIVND (reference sequence). In DNA form, the CDR3 reads TGTGCCAGTAGTCCCGGTGGCGTCGCAGATACGCAGTATTTT. The encoded protein is CASSPGGVADTQYF.

This chain connects TRBV5-7 to TRBJ2-5, with a weak D call TRBD2 (6 bases). The J call may be wrong; the DNA end is better matched by TRBJ2-7. TRBV5-7 is an open reading frame, and its role is uncertain. The CDR3 sequence is 14 residues long. The CDR3 sequence: CASSLSGRDYEQYF. The CDR3 nucleotides are TGTGCCAGCAGCCTATCCGGGCGGGACTACGAGCAGTACTTC.

This clone occurred a few times. The chain couples TRBV11-3 to TRBJ2-5; D call uncertain. In germline, CDR1 is SGHNT, CDR2 YENEEA. CDR3 length: 15 amino acids. Trimming removed 0 bases at V and 1 base at J, with 9 bases between. This CDR3 is CASSLDSDLQETQYF. The CDR3 nucleotides are TGTGCCAGCAGCTTAGATTCGGACCTCCAAGAGACCCAGTACTTC.

This rearrangement joins TRBV30 to TRBJ2-5; 8 nucleotides line up with TRBD2. The CDR3 is made up of 16 amino acids. V lost 1 base to trimming and J lost 4 bases; unmatched junction nucleotides: 11. The germline gives CDR1 GTSNPN, CDR2 SVGIG (reference sequence). The CDR3 DNA reads as TGTGCCTGGAGTGAGGCCCAGCGGGAGTTTCGAGAGACCCAGTACTTC. Translated: CAWSEAQREFRETQYF.

This chain links TRBV6-1 with TRBJ2-1; 8 nucleotides match TRBD2. CDR1 MNHNS and CDR2 SASEGT come from the germline V gene. With V trimmed by 5 bases and J by 7 bases, 10 bases remained unmatched. This CDR3 has 15 residues. As DNA, the CDR3 is TGTGCCAGCAGTACAAGCGGGAGTGGTCATAATGAGCAGTTCTTC. Translated: CASSTSGSGHNEQFF.

The chain recombines TRBV9 with TRBJ2-2, with 7 bases aligning to TRBD1. The CDR3 has 16 residues. Germline CDR1 is SGDLS and CDR2 is YYNGEE. With 4 bases clipped from V and 0 bases from J, the junction kept 6 bases outside the gene matches. CDR3 sequence reads: CASSFRQGANTGELFF. Here the CDR3 DNA reads TGTGCCAGCAGCTTCCGACAGGGAGCGAACACCGGGGAGCTGTTTTTT.

The chain carries TRBV30 and TRBJ2-7; no firm D call. This CDR3 is built from 12 residues. V lost 5 bases to trimming and J lost 0 bases, with 8 bases between them. The germline V gene encodes CDR1 GTSNPN and CDR2 SVGIG (reference sequence). For the CDR3, the DNA is TGTGCCTGGGAGAGGAGCTCCTACGAGCAGTACTTC. Protein sequence: CAWERSSYEQYF.

The V call is TRBV15, the J call TRBJ2-7, with D unclear. V shed 4 bases and J shed 0 bases, with 13 bases lying between them. The CDR3 totals 15 residues. Germline CDR1 LNHNV, CDR2 YYDKDF (reference sequence). CDR3 DNA sequence: TGTGCCACCAGCATAGATGTTACCGGCTCCTACGAGCAGTACTTC. Translation: CATSIDVTGSYEQYF.

The chain uses TRBV5-1 and TRBJ2-4; a possible D gene is TRBD2 (5 bases). The CDR3 loop spans 12 amino acids. Trimming cost V 4 bases and J 7 bases, with 9 bases left between them. Germline-derived CDR1 and CDR2 are SGHRS and YFSETQ. Here the CDR3 DNA reads TGCGCCAGCAGCGAGGGAGATAACATTCAGTACTTC. As protein: CASSEGDNIQYF.

This chain links TRBV7-8 with TRBJ2-6; D gene unclear. CDR3 length equals 15 residues. The germline CDR1 and CDR2 sequences are SGHVS and FQNEAQ. V was pared by 5 bases and J by 3 bases, with 11 bases between. The CDR3, as DNA: TGTGCCAGCAGCGCTGGTCAAGTTGGGGCCAACGTCCTGACTTTC. Protein product: CASSAGQVGANVLTF.

V usage is TRBV30 and J usage is TRBJ2-2; D gene unclear. CDR3 length: 10 residues. The ends were cut back, 5 bases at V and 4 bases at J, with 2 bases in the middle. Germline V gene data show CDR1 as GTSNPN and CDR2 as SVGIG (reference sequence). The CDR3 region has the DNA TGTGCCTGGGGCACCGGGGAGCTGTTTTTT. The encoded protein is CAWGTGELFF.

The chain joins TRBV5-6 to TRBJ2-4, with D possibly being TRBD1 or TRBD2 (6 bases each). Germline V lookup: CDR1 SGHDT, CDR2 YYEEEE. The CDR3 spans 14 residues. V was pared by 0 bases and J by 7 bases, with 11 bases between. The CDR3 here is CASSLAGGPNIQYF. CDR3 in DNA: TGTGCCAGCAGCTTGGCTGGGGGGCCTAACATTCAGTACTTC.

CDR3 DNA sequence: TGCGCCAGCAGCGCTGGACAGAACAATGAGCAGTTCTTC. This codes for CASSAGQNNEQFF. The chain uses TRBV5-1 and TRBJ2-1, with a weak D call TRBD1 (6 bases). The germline V gene has CDR1 SGHRS and CDR2 YFSETQ. V was pared by 4 bases and J by 5 bases, with 10 bases between. This CDR3 spans 13 amino acids.